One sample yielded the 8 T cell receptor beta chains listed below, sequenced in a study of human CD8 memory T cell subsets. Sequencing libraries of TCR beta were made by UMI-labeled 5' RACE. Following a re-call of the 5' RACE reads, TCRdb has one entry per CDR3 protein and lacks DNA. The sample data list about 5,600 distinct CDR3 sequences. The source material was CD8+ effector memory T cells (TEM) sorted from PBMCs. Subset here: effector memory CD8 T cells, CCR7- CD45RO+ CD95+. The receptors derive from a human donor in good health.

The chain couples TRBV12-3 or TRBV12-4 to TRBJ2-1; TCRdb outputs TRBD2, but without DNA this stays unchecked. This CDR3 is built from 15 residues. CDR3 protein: CASRGPEGQWNEQFF.

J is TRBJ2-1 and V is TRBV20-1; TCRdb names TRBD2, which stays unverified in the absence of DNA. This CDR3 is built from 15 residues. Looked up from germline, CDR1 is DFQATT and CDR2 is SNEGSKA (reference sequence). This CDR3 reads CSATRYQSPYNEQFF.

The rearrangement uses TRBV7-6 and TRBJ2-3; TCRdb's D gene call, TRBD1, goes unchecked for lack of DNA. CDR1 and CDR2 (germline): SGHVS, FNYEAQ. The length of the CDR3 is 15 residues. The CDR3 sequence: CASSPKKGTVDTQYF.

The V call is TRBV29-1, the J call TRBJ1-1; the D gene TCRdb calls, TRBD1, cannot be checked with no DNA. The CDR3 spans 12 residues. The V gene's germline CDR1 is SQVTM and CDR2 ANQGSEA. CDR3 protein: CSATQGFTEAFF. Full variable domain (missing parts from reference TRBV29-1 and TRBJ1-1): SAVISQKPSRDICQRGTSLTIQCQVDSQVTMMFWYRQQPGQSLTLIATANQGSEATYESGFVIDKFPISRPNLTFSTLTVSNMSPEDSSIYLCSATQGFTEAFFGQGTRLTVV.

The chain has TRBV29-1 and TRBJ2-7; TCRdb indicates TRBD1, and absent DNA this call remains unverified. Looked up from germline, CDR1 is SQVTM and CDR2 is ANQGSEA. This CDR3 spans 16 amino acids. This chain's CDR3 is CSALGGSGGPSYEQYF.

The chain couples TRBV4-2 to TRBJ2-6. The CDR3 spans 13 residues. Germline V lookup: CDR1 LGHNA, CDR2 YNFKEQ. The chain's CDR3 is CASSSTGANVLTF.

CDR3 amino acids: CASSALRDRVYEQYF. This rearrangement joins TRBV27 to TRBJ2-7; checking the TCRdb D call of TRBD1 is not possible without DNA. Germline V lookup: CDR1 MNHEY, CDR2 SMNVEV (reference sequence). There are 15 residues in the CDR3.

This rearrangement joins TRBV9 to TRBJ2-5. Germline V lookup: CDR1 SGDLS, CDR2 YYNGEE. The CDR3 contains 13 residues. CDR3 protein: CASSVGDLETQYF.